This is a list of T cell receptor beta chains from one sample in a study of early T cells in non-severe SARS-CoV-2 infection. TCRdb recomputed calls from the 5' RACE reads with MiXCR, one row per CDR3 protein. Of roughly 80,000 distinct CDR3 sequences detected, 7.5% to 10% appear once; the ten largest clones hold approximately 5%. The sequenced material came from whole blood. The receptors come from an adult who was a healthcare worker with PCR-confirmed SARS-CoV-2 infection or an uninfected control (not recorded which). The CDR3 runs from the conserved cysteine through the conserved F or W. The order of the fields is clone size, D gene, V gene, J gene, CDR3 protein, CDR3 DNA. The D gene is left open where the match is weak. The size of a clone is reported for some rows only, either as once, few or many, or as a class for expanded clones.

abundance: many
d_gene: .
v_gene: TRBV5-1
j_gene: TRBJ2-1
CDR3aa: CASSPDSGAPNEQFF
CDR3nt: TGCGCCAGCAGCCCCGACTCGGGAGCGCCCAATGAGCAGTTCTTC

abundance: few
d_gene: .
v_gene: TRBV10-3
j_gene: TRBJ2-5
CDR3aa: CAISDRQETQYF
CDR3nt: TGTGCCATCAGTGACAGGCAAGAGACCCAGTACTTC

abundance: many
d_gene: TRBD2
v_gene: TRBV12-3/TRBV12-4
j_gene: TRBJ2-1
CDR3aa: CASSFRAGGSYNEQFF
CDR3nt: TGTGCCAGCAGTTTCCGGGCGGGGGGCTCCTACAATGAGCAGTTCTTC

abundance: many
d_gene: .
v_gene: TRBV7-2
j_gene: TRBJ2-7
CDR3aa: CASSSPDRLAAAYEQYF
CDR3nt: TGTGCCAGCAGCTCGCCCGACCGATTAGCGGCTGCCTACGAGCAGTACTTC

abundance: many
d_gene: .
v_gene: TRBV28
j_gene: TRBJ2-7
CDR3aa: CASSPRWGQQYF
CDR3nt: TGTGCCAGCAGTCCGCGTTGGGGTCAGCAGTACTTC

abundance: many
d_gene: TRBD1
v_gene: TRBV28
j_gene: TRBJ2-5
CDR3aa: CASSPGTAKETQYF
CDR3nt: TGTGCCAGCAGTCCCGGGACAGCCAAGGAGACCCAGTACTTC

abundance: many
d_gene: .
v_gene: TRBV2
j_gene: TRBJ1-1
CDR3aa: CASSELENTEAFF
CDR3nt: TGTGCCAGCAGTGAACTTGAGAACACTGAAGCTTTCTTT

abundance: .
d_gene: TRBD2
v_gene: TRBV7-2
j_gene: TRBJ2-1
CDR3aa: CASSLRTSGSDEQFF
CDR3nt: TGTGCCAGCAGCTTACGGACTAGCGGGAGCGATGAGCAGTTCTTC

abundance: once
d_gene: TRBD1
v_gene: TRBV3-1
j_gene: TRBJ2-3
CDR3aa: CASGQGRGKDTQYF
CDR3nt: TGTGCCAGCGGCCAAGGCAGGGGGAAGGATACGCAGTATTTT

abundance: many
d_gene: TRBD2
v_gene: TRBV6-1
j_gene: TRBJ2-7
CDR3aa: CATKQLAGLHEQYF
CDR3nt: TGTGCCACCAAGCAACTAGCGGGGTTACACGAGCAGTACTTC

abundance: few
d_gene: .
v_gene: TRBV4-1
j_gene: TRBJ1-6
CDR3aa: CASSQGNWANSPLHF
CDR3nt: TGCGCCAGCAGCCAGGGGAATTGGGCTAATTCACCCCTCCACTTT

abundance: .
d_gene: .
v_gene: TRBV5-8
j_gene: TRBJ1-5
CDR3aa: CASSPFNQPQHF
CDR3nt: TGTGCCAGCAGCCCCTTCAATCAGCCCCAGCATTTT

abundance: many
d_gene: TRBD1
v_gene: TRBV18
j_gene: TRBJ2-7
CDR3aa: CASSPGQGTEQYF
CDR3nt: TGTGCCAGCTCACCGGGACAGGGAACCGAGCAGTACTTC

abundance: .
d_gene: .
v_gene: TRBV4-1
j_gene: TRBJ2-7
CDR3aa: CASSPLNSYEQYF
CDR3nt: TGCGCCAGCAGCCCCCTTAACTCCTACGAGCAGTACTTC

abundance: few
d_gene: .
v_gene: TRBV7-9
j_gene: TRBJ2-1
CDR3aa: CASNLVAEGQFF
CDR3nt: TGTGCCAGCAACTTAGTAGCGGAGGGGCAGTTCTTC

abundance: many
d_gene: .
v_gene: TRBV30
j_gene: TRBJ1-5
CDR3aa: CAWSGTTVLQPQHF
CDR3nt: TGTGCCTGGAGTGGAACGACAGTTTTACAGCCCCAGCATTTT

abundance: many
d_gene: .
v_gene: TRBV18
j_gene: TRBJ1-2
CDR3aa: CASSPRPGLGNYGYTF
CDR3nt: TGTGCCAGCTCACCACGTCCGGGGTTGGGTAACTATGGCTACACCTTC

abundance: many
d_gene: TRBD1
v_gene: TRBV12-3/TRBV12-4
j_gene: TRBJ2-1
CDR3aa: CASSFDRGYNEQFF
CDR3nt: TGTGCCAGCAGTTTTGACAGGGGATACAATGAGCAGTTCTTC

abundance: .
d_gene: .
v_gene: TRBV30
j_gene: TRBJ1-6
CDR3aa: CACGRDNSPLHF
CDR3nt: TGTGCCTGTGGCAGGGATAATTCACCCCTCCACTTT

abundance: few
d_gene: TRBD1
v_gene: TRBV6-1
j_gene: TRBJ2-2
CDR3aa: CASSEQLQGTGELFF
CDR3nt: TGTGCCAGCAGTGAACAGTTACAGGGGACCGGGGAGCTGTTTTTT

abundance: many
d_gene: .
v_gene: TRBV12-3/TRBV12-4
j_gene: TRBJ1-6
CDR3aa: CASSPPGGISYNSPLHF
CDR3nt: TGTGCCAGCAGCCCACCCGGGGGGATCTCCTATAATTCACCCCTCCACTTT

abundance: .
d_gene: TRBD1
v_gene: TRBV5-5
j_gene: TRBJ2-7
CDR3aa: CASSFPGTGAYEQYF
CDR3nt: TGTGCCAGCAGCTTCCCCGGGACAGGGGCCTACGAGCAGTACTTC

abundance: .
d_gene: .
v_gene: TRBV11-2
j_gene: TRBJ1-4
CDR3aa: CASSRDRINEKLFF
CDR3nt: TGTGCCAGCAGCCGTGACAGGATTAATGAAAAACTGTTTTTT

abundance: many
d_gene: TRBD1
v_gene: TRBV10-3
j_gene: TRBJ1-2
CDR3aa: CAISVSQGAGGYTF
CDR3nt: TGTGCCATCAGCGTGTCCCAGGGGGCAGGAGGCTACACCTTC

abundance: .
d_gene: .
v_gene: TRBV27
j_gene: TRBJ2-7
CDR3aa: CASSLGRGRYEQYF
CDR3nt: TGTGCCAGCAGTTTGGGCAGGGGTCGGTACGAGCAGTACTTC

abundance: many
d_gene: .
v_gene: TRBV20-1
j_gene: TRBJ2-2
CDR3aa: CSASRQYNTGELFF
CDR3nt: TGCAGTGCTAGCAGACAGTATAACACCGGGGAGCTGTTTTTT

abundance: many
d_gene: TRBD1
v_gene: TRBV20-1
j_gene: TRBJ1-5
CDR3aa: CSALVGQQDQPQHF
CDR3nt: TGCAGTGCCTTAGTGGGACAGCAAGATCAGCCCCAGCATTTT

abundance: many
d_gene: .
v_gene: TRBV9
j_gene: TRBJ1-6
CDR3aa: CASRGLGTNSPLHF
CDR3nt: TGTGCCAGCCGCGGACTGGGAACGAATTCACCCCTCCACTTT

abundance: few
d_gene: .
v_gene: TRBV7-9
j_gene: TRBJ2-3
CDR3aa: CASRYGLTDTQYF
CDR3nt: TGTGCCAGCCGGTACGGACTCACAGATACGCAGTATTTT

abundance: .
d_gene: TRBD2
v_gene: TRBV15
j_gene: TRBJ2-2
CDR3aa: CATSRGLAGTGELFF
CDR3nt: TGTGCCACCAGCAGGGGACTAGCCGGCACCGGGGAGCTGTTTTTT

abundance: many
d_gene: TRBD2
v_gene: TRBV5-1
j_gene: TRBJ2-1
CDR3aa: CASSLGEGRYNEQFF
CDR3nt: TGCGCCAGCAGCCTTGGGGAGGGCCGATACAATGAGCAGTTCTTC

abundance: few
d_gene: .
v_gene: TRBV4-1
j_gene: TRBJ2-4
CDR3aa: CASSQAGIGKNIQYF
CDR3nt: TGCGCCAGCAGCCAGGCAGGGATAGGGAAAAACATTCAGTACTTC

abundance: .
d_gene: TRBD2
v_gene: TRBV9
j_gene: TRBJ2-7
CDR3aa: CASSPSTSGYYEQYF
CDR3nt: TGTGCCAGCAGCCCCTCGACTAGCGGATACTACGAGCAGTACTTC

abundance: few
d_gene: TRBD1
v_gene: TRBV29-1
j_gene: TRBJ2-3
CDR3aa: CSARTGQSTDTQYF
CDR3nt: TGCAGCGCGAGGACAGGGCAAAGCACAGATACGCAGTATTTT

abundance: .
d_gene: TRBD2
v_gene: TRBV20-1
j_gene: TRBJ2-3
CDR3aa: CSAIGTSWSTDTQYF
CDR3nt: TGCAGTGCTATCGGGACTAGCTGGAGCACAGATACGCAGTATTTT

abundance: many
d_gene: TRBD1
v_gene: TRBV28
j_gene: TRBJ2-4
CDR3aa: CASSLQGVSKNIQYF
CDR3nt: TGTGCCAGCAGCCTACAGGGGGTGAGCAAAAACATTCAGTACTTC

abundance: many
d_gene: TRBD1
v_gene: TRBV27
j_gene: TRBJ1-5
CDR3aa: CASSLEGQQPQHF
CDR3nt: TGTGCCAGCAGTTTAGAGGGACAGCAGCCCCAGCATTTT

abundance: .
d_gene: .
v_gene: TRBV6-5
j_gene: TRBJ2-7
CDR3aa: CASSYSGDGRQYF
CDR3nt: TGTGCCAGCAGTTACTCGGGGGATGGGCGGCAGTACTTC

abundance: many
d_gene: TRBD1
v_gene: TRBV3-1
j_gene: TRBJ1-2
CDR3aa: CASSQDSKDRGPGYTF
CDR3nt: TGTGCCAGCAGCCAAGATTCAAAGGACAGGGGGCCTGGCTACACCTTC

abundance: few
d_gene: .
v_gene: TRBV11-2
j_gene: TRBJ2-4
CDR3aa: CASSPRLARAKNIQYF
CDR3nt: TGTGCCAGCAGCCCCAGGTTGGCGCGGGCCAAAAACATTCAGTACTTC